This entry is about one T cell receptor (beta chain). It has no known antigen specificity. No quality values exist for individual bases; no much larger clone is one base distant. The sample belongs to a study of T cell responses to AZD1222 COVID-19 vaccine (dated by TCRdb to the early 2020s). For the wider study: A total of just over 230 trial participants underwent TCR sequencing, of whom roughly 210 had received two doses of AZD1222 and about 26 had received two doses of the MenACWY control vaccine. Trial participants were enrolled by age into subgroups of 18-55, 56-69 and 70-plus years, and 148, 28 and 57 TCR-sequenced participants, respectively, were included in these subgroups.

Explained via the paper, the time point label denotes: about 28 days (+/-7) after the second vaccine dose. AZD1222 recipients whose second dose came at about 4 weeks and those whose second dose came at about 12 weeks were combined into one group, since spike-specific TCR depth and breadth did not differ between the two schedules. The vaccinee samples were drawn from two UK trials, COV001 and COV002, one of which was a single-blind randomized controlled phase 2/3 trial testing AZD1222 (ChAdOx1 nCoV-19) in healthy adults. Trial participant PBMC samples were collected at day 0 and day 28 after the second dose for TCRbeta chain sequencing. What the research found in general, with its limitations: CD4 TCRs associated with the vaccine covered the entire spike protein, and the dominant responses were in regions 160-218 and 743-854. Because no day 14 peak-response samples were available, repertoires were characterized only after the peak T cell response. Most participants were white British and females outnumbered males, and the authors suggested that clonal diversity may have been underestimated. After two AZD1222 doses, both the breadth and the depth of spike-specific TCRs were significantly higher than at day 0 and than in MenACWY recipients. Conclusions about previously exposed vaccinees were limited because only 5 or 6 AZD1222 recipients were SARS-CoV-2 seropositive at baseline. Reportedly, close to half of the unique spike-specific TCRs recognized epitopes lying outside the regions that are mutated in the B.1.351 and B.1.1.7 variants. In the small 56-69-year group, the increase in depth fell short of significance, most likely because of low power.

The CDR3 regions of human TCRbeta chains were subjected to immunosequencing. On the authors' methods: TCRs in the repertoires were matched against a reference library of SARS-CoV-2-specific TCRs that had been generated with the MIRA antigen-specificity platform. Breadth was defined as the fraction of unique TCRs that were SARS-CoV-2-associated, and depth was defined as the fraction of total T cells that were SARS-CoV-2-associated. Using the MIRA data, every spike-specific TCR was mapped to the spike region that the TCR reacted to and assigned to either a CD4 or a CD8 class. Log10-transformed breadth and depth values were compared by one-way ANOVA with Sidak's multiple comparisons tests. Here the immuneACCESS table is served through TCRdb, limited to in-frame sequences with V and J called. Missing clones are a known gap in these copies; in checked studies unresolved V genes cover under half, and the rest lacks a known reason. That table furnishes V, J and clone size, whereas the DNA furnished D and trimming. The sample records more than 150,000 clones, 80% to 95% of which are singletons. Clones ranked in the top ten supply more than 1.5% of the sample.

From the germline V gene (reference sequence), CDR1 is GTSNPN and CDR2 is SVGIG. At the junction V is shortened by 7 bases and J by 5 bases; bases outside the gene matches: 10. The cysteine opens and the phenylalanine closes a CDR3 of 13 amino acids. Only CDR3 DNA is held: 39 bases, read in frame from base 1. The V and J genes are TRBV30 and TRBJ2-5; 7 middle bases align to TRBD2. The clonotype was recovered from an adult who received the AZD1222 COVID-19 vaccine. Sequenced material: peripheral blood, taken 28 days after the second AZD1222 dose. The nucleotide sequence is TGTGCCTACCGACCGGGGGGTCAGGAGACCCAGTACTTC. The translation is CAYRPGGQETQYF.